What follows are 8 T cell receptor beta chains derived from one specimen sequenced in a study of blood T cell repertoires in COVID-19. Clones were sequenced by immunoSEQ multiplex PCR, and TCRdb holds only the in-frame ones, with some missing. Of more than 95,000 clones detected, about 80% appear once; the ten largest clones hold approximately 3.3%. The sample consisted of peripheral blood. The source is an elderly woman with active or convalescent COVID-19.

This clone showed up just a few times. The V and J genes are TRBV27 and TRBJ1-5; tentatively, D is TRBD1 (5 bases). Trimming shortened V by 3 bases and J by 2 bases, and 8 bases separated the two germline ends. Germline V gene sequence: CDR1 MNHEY, CDR2 SMNVEV (reference sequence). The CDR3 spans 14 residues. The CDR3 region is CASSLTTGNQPQHF. The CDR3 DNA is TGTGCCAGCAGTTTGACGACAGGCAATCAGCCCCAGCATTTT.

The chain joins TRBV5-4 to TRBJ1-6, with TRBD1 matching over 10 bases. The CDR3 is 16 residues long. J gave up 7 bases and V 5 bases, and 9 bases lay outside the gene matches. Germline CDR1 SGHNT, CDR2 YYREEE (reference sequence). In DNA, the CDR3 is TGTGCCAGCAGGATGGGGACAGGGGCTAAGAATTCACCCCTCCACTTT. Protein sequence: CASRMGTGAKNSPLHF.

This rearrangement joins TRBV7-2 to TRBJ2-3; D gene unclear. Trimming removed 0 bases from V and 0 bases from J, with 7 bases in between. CDR1 is SGHTA and CDR2 is FQGNSA in the germline V gene. The CDR3 is 15 residues long. CDR3 coding DNA: TGTGCCAGCAGCTTAGCGGTCGGGAGCACAGATACGCAGTATTTT. Translated: CASSLAVGSTDTQYF.

The chain employs TRBV7-3 and TRBJ1-1; the D gene is possibly TRBD1 (6 bases). Germline V gene sequence: CDR1 SGHTA, CDR2 FQGTGA. CDR3 length equals 15 residues. V was shortened by 2 bases and J by 3 bases, with 13 bases between the two germline ends. CDR3 protein: CASSLSRTVYTEAFF. As DNA, the CDR3 is TGTGCCAGCAGCTTATCTAGGACAGTATACACTGAAGCTTTCTTT.

Note on this clone: A junction end diverges from the germline sequence, so it may reflect a read error. V usage is TRBV11-2 and J usage is TRBJ2-4, with TRBD2 matching 11 bases. From germline, CDR1 is SGHAT and CDR2 FQNNGV. CDR3 length: 18 residues. The CDR3 protein is CASSVEISGRVSKNIQYF. The CDR3 coding sequence is TGTGCCAGCAGCGTAGAGATTAGCGGGAGGGTTTCCAAAAACATTCAGTACTTC.

This clone was detected only a few times. This chain joins TRBV4-3 and TRBJ2-7; D gene ambiguous. CDR3 size: 15 residues. Trimming pared 0 bases from V and 2 bases from J, leaving 11 bases between. Germline V gene data show CDR1 as LGHNA and CDR2 as YSLEER. The CDR3 loop reads CASSQDRPETYEQYF. For the CDR3, the DNA is TGCGCCAGCAGCCAAGATAGACCGGAGACCTACGAGCAGTACTTC.

This chain joins TRBV30 and TRBJ1-4; a possible D gene is TRBD1 (5 bases). This CDR3 has 12 residues. Deletions cut 4 bases from V and 7 bases from J, with 10 bases between. The V gene's germline CDR1 is GTSNPN and CDR2 SVGIG (reference sequence). CDR3 residues: CAWTGKGEKLFF. The DNA for the CDR3 is TGTGCCTGGACAGGGAAGGGTGAAAAACTGTTTTTT.

The chain links TRBV5-1 to TRBJ2-2, with a tentative D call TRBD2 (6 bases). This CDR3 has 15 amino acids. Germline V lookup: CDR1 SGHRS, CDR2 YFSETQ. V shed 0 bases and J shed 3 bases, with 9 bases lying between them. The DNA for the CDR3 is TGCGCCAGCAGCTTGGATCCGGGGGACACCGGGGAGCTGTTTTTT. Translated: CASSLDPGDTGELFF.